This T cell receptor (beta chain) was retrieved from a study of shared clonotypes between healthy human individuals. Study-level background: Samples came from a couple of female and a few male donors aged 18 to 49. Study-level results: Lower generation probabilities were found for non-shared clonotypes than for those shared by all four donors.

This clone was picked up one time. Its specificity is unknown. Germline V gene data show CDR1 as KGHSH and CDR2 as LQKENI. The CDR3 contains 14 residues. V lost 3 bases, J lost 13 bases, and 16 bases lay in between. All participating donors were Caucasian adults from Nashville, Tennessee. Naive CD4+ cells were CD45RA-selected; the remaining cells were memory. Data came from immunoSEQ multiplex PCR; TCRdb stores just in-frame clones and leaves some out. The sample shows about 2,500,000 clones, more than 80% of them seen only once. The J gene is TRBJ1-6, the V gene TRBV18; no firm D call. This clonotype was obtained from a man between 18 and 29 years old in good health. The source material was naive CD4+ T cells sorted from blood. Specified subset: CD45RA+ positively selected. The CDR3 bases are TGTGCCAGCTCACCGTTACAAACAGAGTCGCCCCTCCACTTT. Translation gives CASSPLQTESPLHF.